The present T cell receptor beta chain was sequenced within a study of blood T cell repertoires in COVID-19. Measured with immunoSEQ multiplex PCR; TCRdb has only the in-frame clones, and not every one. The sample shows more than 95,000 clones, approximately 84% of them seen only once. The sequenced sample consisted of peripheral blood. This sequence was found in a man between 65 and 85 years old with active or convalescent COVID-19.

DNA of the CDR3: TGTGCCAGCAGGGGCAGCTCCTACAATGAGCAGTTCTTC. Translated, it gives CASRGSSYNEQFF. The V call is TRBV6-5, the J call TRBJ2-1; no definite D call. Germline CDR1 reads MNHEY; CDR2 reads SVGAGI. Between the trimmed V and J ends, which lost 6 bases and 0 bases, there was a span of 6 bases. The CDR3 is made up of 13 amino acids.